This paragraph covers one TCR beta chain sequence. Ages ranged from about 18 to 89 years, with residence in around 24 US areas. Assignments of participants to cohorts depended upon their own reported clinical history. Donors in Cohort 3 who had recovered were those with two negative PCRs, healthcare professional clearance, or resolution of their symptoms. These data come from a study of blood T cell repertoires in COVID-19. This CDR3 has 13 amino acids. Per germline, CDR1 SGHTA and CDR2 FQGNSA. Trimming took 7 bases from V and 4 from J, leaving 13 bases between them. The repertoire was sequenced with immunoSEQ multiplex PCR; TCRdb's copy has only in-frame clones and lacks some. The profile shows some 350,000 clones, about 90% of them singletons.

Input material: PBMCs or T cells enriched from blood (not recorded which). The chain recombines TRBV7-2 with TRBJ1-2; D remains unclear. The TCR comes from a woman aged 25-40 years who had recovered from COVID-19. The CDR3: CASIPGRTYGYTF. DNA of the CDR3: TGTGCCAGCATCCCTGGGAGGACCTATGGCTACACCTTC. The full variable domain, with the rest looked up from reference TRBV7-2 and TRBJ1-2, is GAGVSQSPSNKVTEKGKDVELRCDPISGHTALYWYRQSLGQGLEFLIYFQGNSAPDKSGLPSDRFSAERTGGSVSTLTIQRTQQEDSAVYLCASIPGRTYGYTFGSGTRLTVV.